This TCR beta chain was found in a study of T cell responses to AZD1222 COVID-19 vaccine. Study at large: Analysis merged second doses at about 4 or about 12 weeks.

In the case of this clone: Its antigen is not identified.

Assay used: immunoSEQ multiplex PCR; TCRdb lists only in-frame clones, some missing. The sample lists approximately 84,000 clones; 75% to 90% were seen once. General observations from the study: Most donors were white British and more were female, and clonal diversity was possibly underestimated. CD4 TCRs associated with vaccination spanned spike, dominating at 160-218 and 743-854. Seropositive at baseline were only a handful of AZD1222 recipients.

This TCR came from an adult in good health. The sample was peripheral blood, taken on day 0 of AZD1222 vaccination.

The CDR3 bases are TGTGCCAGCAGGGGGACTAGCGCCAACTACGAGCAGTACTTC. It translates to CASRGTSANYEQYF. The chain uses TRBV3-1 (or the pseudogene TRBV3-2) and TRBJ2-7; 10 nucleotides agree with TRBD2. The CDR3 is made up of 14 amino acids. Unmatched junction bases numbered 5, after V lost 6 bases and J lost 3 bases. Per germline, CDR1 LGHDT and CDR2 YNNKEL (reference sequence).